One and the same sample provided the 30 T cell receptor beta chains below, sequenced in a study of CD8 T cells in cerebrospinal fluid in Alzheimer's disease. With the 10x single-cell sequencing reads reprocessed, TCRdb shows one record per CDR3 protein and no DNA. The specimen's table records 850 to 1,300 distinct CDR3 sequences. The sequenced sample consisted of cerebrospinal fluid. The receptor source for this set is a human donor in good health.

Judged by frequency, this clonotype is medium-sized. The rearrangement joins TRBV6-5 to TRBJ2-7; as DNA is missing, the TRBD1 call by TCRdb cannot be tested. The CDR3 extends over 16 amino acids. CDR1 MNHEY and CDR2 SVGAGI come from the germline V gene. The CDR3 spells CASRLWTGTTDYEQYF.

This clonotype is large by frequency. The genes are TRBV10-2 and TRBJ1-6; the TCRdb D gene call, TRBD1, has no DNA to confirm it. The V gene's germline CDR1 is WSHSY and CDR2 SAAADI. The CDR3 runs to 16 residues. CDR3: CASSDRVQGFISPLHF.

According to its frequency, this clonotype is large. The J gene is TRBJ2-1, the V gene TRBV24-1. CDR1 is KGHDR and CDR2 is SFDVKD in the germline V gene. The CDR3 length is 14 residues. This CDR3 is CATSGKDGYNEQFF.

According to its frequency, this clonotype is medium-sized (0.01 to 0.1%). The chain couples TRBV5-1 to TRBJ2-1; the D gene TCRdb calls, TRBD1, cannot be checked with no DNA. This CDR3 has 18 residues. Germline V lookup: CDR1 SGHRS, CDR2 YFSETQ. The CDR3 reads CASSLGPTGAFLVNEQFF. Filled out from reference TRBV5-1 and TRBJ2-1, the complete variable domain reads KAGVTQTPRYLIKTRGQQVTLSCSPISGHRSVSWYQQTPGQGLQFLFEYFSETQRNKGNFPGRFSGRQFSNSRSEMNVSTLELGDSALYLCASSLGPTGAFLVNEQFFGPGTRLTVL.

By frequency, this clonotype is large (0.1 to 1%). The chain has TRBV2 and TRBJ1-4; TCRdb indicates TRBD1, and absent DNA this call remains unverified. Germline values: CDR1 SNHLY, CDR2 FYNNEI. There are 12 residues in the CDR3. The CDR3 sequence: CASRGRDEKLFF.

Its frequency marks this clonotype as large. This chain connects TRBV7-9 to TRBJ2-5; TCRdb's assignment of TRBD2 cannot be checked, as there is no DNA. Per the germline V gene, CDR1 is SEHNR and CDR2 is FQNEAQ (reference sequence). The CDR3 has 15 amino acids. CDR3 region: CASSSPGEGRETQYF. The complete variable domain, with remaining parts taken from reference TRBV7-9 and TRBJ2-5, reads DTGVSQNPRHKITKRGQNVTFRCDPISEHNRLYWYRQTLGQGPEFLTYFQNEAQLEKSRLLSDRFSAERPKGSFSTLEIQRTEQGDSAMYLCASSSPGEGRETQYFGPGTRLLVL.

Considering frequency, this clonotype is medium-sized. The chain carries TRBV7-9 and TRBJ2-7; TCRdb lists TRBD2, though no DNA is available to test this call. Germline V gene sequence: CDR1 SEHNR, CDR2 FQNEAQ (reference sequence). The CDR3 is 16 residues long. The CDR3 region is CASSFGLAGGSYEQYF.

In terms of frequency, this clonotype is medium-sized (0.01 to 0.1%). This sequence joins TRBV19 and TRBJ1-4. Germline CDR1 is LNHDA and CDR2 is SQIVND (reference sequence). The CDR3 has 15 residues. The CDR3 sequence is CASSIASAGNEKLFF. Using reference TRBV19 and TRBJ1-4 for the parts outside the CDR3, the full variable domain is DGGITQSPKYLFRKEGQNVTLSCEQNLNHDAMYWYRQDPGQGLRLIYYSQIVNDFQKGDIAEGYSVSREKKESFPLTVTSAQKNPTAFYLCASSIASAGNEKLFFGSGTQLSVL.

This clonotype is deemed medium-sized (0.01 to 0.1%) by its frequency. The chain carries TRBV20-1 and TRBJ2-5. Per the germline V gene, CDR1 is DFQATT and CDR2 is SNEGSKA (reference sequence). The CDR3 loop spans 13 amino acids. This CDR3 reads CSARSTSQETQYF.

This chain's CDR3 is CASNRGGSGNTIYF. The V call is TRBV19, the J call TRBJ1-3. The CDR3 runs 14 residues. Germline CDR1 LNHDA, CDR2 SQIVND (reference sequence).

This clonotype is classed as large by frequency. The gene calls are TRBV18 and TRBJ2-1. CDR3 length equals 13 residues. Germline CDR1 reads KGHSH; CDR2 reads LQKENI. CDR3: CASSLTGGDEQFF.

This clonotype ranks as hyperexpanded in terms of frequency. The CDR3 here is CASGAREPYNEQFF. The genes are TRBV2 and TRBJ2-1; lacking DNA, the TRBD1 call made by TCRdb goes unchecked. CDR3 length: 14 amino acids. The germline V gene has CDR1 SNHLY and CDR2 FYNNEI.

This chain joins TRBV28 and TRBJ1-1. Germline CDR1 MDHEN, CDR2 SYDVKM. The CDR3 spans 12 residues. The CDR3 sequence is CASTVPNTEAFF.

Judged by frequency, this clonotype is large. The chain uses TRBV2 and TRBJ2-3; the D gene TCRdb calls, TRBD1, cannot be checked with no DNA. The CDR3 consists of 14 residues. CDR1 and CDR2 (germline): SNHLY, FYNNEI. The CDR3 reads CASGQGHSTDTQYF.

Frequency places this clonotype as medium-sized. The chain uses TRBV2 and TRBJ2-7. This CDR3 spans 13 amino acids. The V gene's germline CDR1 is SNHLY and CDR2 FYNNEI. Here the CDR3 reads CASIPKQAYEQYF.

This chain connects TRBV12-3 or TRBV12-4 to TRBJ2-4; TCRdb's D call of TRBD2 is untestable without DNA. CDR3 size: 14 residues. The CDR3 is CASSLAGSKNIQYF.

This chain uses TRBV28 with TRBJ1-2. This CDR3 spans 12 amino acids. Germline CDR1 reads MDHEN; CDR2 reads SYDVKM. The CDR3 sequence is CASSQEVNGYTF.

Judged by frequency, this clonotype is medium-sized (0.01 to 0.1%). CDR3 protein: CASQAGIRTDTQYF. The gene calls are TRBV2 and TRBJ2-3; TCRdb indicates TRBD1, and absent DNA this call remains unverified. The CDR3 loop spans 14 amino acids. The V gene's germline CDR1 is SNHLY and CDR2 FYNNEI.

This clonotype is large by frequency. This chain connects TRBV9 to TRBJ1-6; TCRdb outputs TRBD1, but without DNA this stays unchecked. The CDR3 is made up of 15 amino acids. Germline-derived CDR1 and CDR2 are SGDLS and YYNGEE. This chain's CDR3 is CASSVGNRGHSPLHF.

This clonotype is deemed medium-sized by its frequency. The chain is built from TRBV5-1 and TRBJ2-5; absent DNA, TCRdb's TRBD2 call cannot be checked. Looked up from germline, CDR1 is SGHRS and CDR2 is YFSETQ. There are 17 residues in the CDR3. CDR3 region: CASSLGLAGGIQETQYF.

This clonotype registers large (0.1 to 1%) by frequency. V gene TRBV12-3 or TRBV12-4 combines with J gene TRBJ2-7. CDR3 length: 12 amino acids. CDR3 protein: CASSSSVHEQYF.

This clonotype ranks as medium-sized in terms of frequency. The chain links TRBV5-8 to TRBJ2-7; TCRdb proposes TRBD1, but this gene call is untestable without DNA. The germline V gene has CDR1 SGHTS and CDR2 YDEGEE. CDR3 size: 15 residues. The chain's CDR3 is CASSLAGTGSSEQYF.

This clonotype is deemed medium-sized (0.01 to 0.1%) by its frequency. The J gene is TRBJ1-1, the V gene TRBV4-1. This CDR3 comprises 15 residues. The germline gives CDR1 MGHRA, CDR2 YSYEKL. The chain's CDR3 is CASSQDQAGNTEAFF.

This clonotype shows up as medium-sized by frequency. CDR3 protein: CASSSAEYEQFF. The rearrangement joins TRBV18 to TRBJ2-1. Germline V gene sequence: CDR1 KGHSH, CDR2 LQKENI. This CDR3 spans 12 amino acids.

This clonotype is deemed large (0.1 to 1%) by its frequency. The chain links TRBV6-1 to TRBJ2-3; the TCRdb call, TRBD1, lacks DNA for checking. The germline gives CDR1 MNHNS, CDR2 SASEGT. This CDR3 is built from 16 residues. CDR3 region: CASSRTPPWGTDTQYF.

Its frequency marks this clonotype as medium-sized (0.01 to 0.1%). This chain connects TRBV27 to TRBJ2-7; TCRdb's assignment of TRBD1 cannot be checked, as there is no DNA. The V gene's germline CDR1 is MNHEY and CDR2 SMNVEV (reference sequence). This CDR3 is 13 amino acids long. The CDR3 loop is CASSLSRQGWLYF.

This chain uses TRBV5-6 with TRBJ2-3; without DNA, the TCRdb call of TRBD2 cannot be checked. Germline CDR1 reads SGHDT; CDR2 reads YYEEEE. CDR3 size: 16 residues. CDR3 region: CASSTLAGGKQDTQYF.

This clonotype is called medium-sized based on its frequency. The chain uses TRBV28 and TRBJ2-2; TCRdb lists TRBD1, though no DNA is available to test this call. CDR3 size: 13 residues. Germline CDR1 reads MDHEN; CDR2 reads SYDVKM. CDR3 in amino acids: CASWQGDTGELFF.

By frequency, this clonotype registers large. J is TRBJ2-2 and V is TRBV6-5; absent DNA, TCRdb's TRBD1 call cannot be checked. This CDR3 has 15 amino acids. Germline CDR1 reads MNHEY; CDR2 reads SVGAGI. CDR3: CASSYRSGYTGELFF.

This clonotype is medium-sized by frequency. The CDR3 reads CASRGTGWNQPQHF. V gene TRBV28 combines with J gene TRBJ1-5; the D call of TRBD1 rests on TCRdb alone, since no DNA is present to check it. Looked up from germline, CDR1 is MDHEN and CDR2 is SYDVKM. The length of the CDR3 is 14 residues.